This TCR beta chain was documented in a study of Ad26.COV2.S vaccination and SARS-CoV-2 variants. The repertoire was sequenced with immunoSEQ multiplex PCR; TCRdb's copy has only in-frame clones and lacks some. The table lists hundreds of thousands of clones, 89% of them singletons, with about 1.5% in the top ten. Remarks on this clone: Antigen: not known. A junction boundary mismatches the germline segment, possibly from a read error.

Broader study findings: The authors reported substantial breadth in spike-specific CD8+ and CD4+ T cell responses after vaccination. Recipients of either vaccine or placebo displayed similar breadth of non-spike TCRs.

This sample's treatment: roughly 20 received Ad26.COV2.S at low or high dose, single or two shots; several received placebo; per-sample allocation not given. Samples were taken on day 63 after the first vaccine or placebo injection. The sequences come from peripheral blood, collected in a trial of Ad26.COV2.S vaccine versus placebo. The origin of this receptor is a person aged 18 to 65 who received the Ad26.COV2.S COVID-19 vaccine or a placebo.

The CDR3 nucleotides are TGTGCCAGCTCTCCACCCGGGACAGGGGACGACAATTCACCCCTCCACTTT. It specifies CASSPPGTGDDNSPLHF. The chain joins TRBV18 to TRBJ1-6; TRBD1 matches 10 bases. Germline values: CDR1 KGHSH, CDR2 LQKENI. The CDR3 totals 17 residues.